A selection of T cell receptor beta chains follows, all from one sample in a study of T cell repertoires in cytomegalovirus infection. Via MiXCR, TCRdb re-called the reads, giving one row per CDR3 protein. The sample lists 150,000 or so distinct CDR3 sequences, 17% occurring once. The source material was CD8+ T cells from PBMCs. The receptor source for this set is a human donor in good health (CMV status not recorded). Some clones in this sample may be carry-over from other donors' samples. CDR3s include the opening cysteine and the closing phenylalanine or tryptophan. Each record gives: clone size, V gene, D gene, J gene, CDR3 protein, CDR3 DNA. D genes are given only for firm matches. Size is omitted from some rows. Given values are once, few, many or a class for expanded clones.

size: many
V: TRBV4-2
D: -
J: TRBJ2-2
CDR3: CASSANTGELFF
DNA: TGTGCCAGCAGCGCGAACACCGGGGAGCTGTTTTTT

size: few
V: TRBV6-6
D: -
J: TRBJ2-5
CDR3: CASSPIGETQYF
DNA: TGTGCCAGCAGCCCGATAGGGGAGACCCAGTACTTC

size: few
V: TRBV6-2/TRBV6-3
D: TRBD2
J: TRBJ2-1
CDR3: CASSHPRGTSGSSYNEQFF
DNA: TGTGCCAGCAGCCATCCCAGAGGGACTAGCGGGAGCTCCTACAATGAGCAGTTCTTC

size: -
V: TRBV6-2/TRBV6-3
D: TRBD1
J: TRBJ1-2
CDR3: CASSPSDRYYGYTF
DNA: TGTGCCAGCAGTCCCTCGGACAGGTACTATGGCTACACCTTC

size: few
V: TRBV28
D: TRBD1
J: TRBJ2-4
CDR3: CASSLLQGAKNIQYF
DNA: TGTGCCAGCAGTTTGTTACAGGGGGCCAAAAACATTCAGTACTTC

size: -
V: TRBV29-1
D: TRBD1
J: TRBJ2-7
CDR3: CSVEGQKYEQYF
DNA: TGCAGCGTTGAGGGACAGAAATACGAGCAGTACTTC

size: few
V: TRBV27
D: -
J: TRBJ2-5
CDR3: CASSLGATSEETQYF
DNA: TGTGCCAGCAGTCTTGGCGCCACCTCGGAAGAGACCCAGTACTTC

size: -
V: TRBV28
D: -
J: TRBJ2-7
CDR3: CASSFSGQWYF
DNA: TGTGCCAGCAGTTTTTCTGGGCAGTGGTACTTC

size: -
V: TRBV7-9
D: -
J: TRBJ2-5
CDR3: CATMDRETQYF
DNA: TGTGCCACCATGGACCGAGAGACCCAGTACTTC

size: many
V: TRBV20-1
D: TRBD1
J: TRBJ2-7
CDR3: CSARDYWGQGAREQYF
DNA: TGCAGTGCTAGAGATTATTGGGGACAGGGCGCGCGGGAGCAGTACTTC

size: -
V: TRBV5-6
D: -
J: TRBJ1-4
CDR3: CASSLAHRAGKLFF
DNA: TGTGCCAGCAGCTTGGCACACAGGGCAGGGAAACTGTTTTTT

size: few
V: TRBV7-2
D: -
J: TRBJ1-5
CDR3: CASSNGAGLYSNQPQHF
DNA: TGTGCCAGCAGCAATGGGGCAGGCTTATATAGCAATCAGCCCCAGCATTTT

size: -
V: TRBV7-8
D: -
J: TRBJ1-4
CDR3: CASSFNEKLFF
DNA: TGTGCCAGCAGCTTCAATGAAAAACTGTTTTTT

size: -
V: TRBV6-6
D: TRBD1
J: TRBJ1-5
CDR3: CASTANRGGNQPQHF
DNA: TGTGCCAGCACCGCCAACAGGGGAGGAAATCAGCCCCAGCATTTT